A selection of T cell receptor beta chains follows, all from one sample in a study of CD8+CD57+ T cells in acquired aplastic anemia. TCRdb re-analysed the reads in MiXCR, keeping a single row per CDR3 protein. This sample carries around 400,000 distinct CDR3 sequences, about 70% of them seen once, and the ten largest clones take 3.5% to 4.5%. Specimen: sorted CD4+, CD8+, or CD8+CD57+ T cells (not recorded which) from PBMCs. The receptors here all came from a human donor in good health, serving as a control. Both conserved end residues are part of each CDR3. The order of the fields is clone size, D gene, V gene, J gene, CDR3 protein, CDR3 DNA. A D gene is named only where the DNA matches it firmly. Where a row states a size, it is once, few, many or the class of an expanded clone; other rows omit it.

NA	NA	TRBV7-8	TRBJ1-3	CASSFGPSGAGNTIYF	TGTGCCAGCAGCTTTGGACCCAGCGGGGCTGGAAACACCATATATTTT
NA	NA	TRBV5-5	TRBJ1-5	CASSSADHDLHF	TGTGCCAGCAGCTCAGCGGACCACGACTTGCATTTT
NA	NA	TRBV5-1	TRBJ1-5	CASSGGREQPQHF	TGCGCCAGCAGCGGGGGCCGAGAACAGCCCCAGCATTTT
NA	NA	TRBV9	TRBJ2-3	CASSQLGGGPDTQYF	TGTGCCAGCAGCCAACTGGGTGGGGGTCCAGATACGCAGTATTTT
NA	NA	TRBV20-1	TRBJ1-1	CSARREGNKNTEAFF	TGCAGTGCACGAAGAGAAGGCAATAAGAACACTGAAGCTTTCTTT
many	TRBD2	TRBV5-4	TRBJ2-1	CASSSGTSGGAGWNEQFF	TGTGCCAGCAGCTCCGGGACTAGCGGGGGGGCGGGGTGGAATGAGCAGTTCTTC
NA	TRBD2	TRBV7-9	TRBJ2-3	CASSPGTSGGADTQYF	TGTGCCAGCAGCCCCGGGACCAGCGGGGGGGCAGATACGCAGTATTTT
NA	NA	TRBV6-5	TRBJ2-5	CASSQQEGETQYF	TGTGCCAGCAGTCAACAGGAAGGGGAGACCCAGTACTTC
few	NA	TRBV7-3	TRBJ1-2	CASSTTVGDGYTF	TGTGCCAGCAGCACGACAGTTGGGGATGGCTACACCTTC
NA	NA	TRBV7-3	TRBJ2-5	CASSLDDNSPLHFYF	TGTGCCAGCAGCTTGGATGATAATTCACCCCTCCACTTTTACTTC
few	TRBD2	TRBV19	TRBJ2-5	CASSSSGGSQETQYF	TGTGCCAGTAGTTCCAGCGGGGGGAGTCAAGAGACCCAGTACTTC
NA	NA	TRBV2	TRBJ2-7	CASSIRGLPYEEYF	TGTGCCAGCAGCATACGGGGACTGCCCTACGAGGAGTACTTC
NA	TRBD1	TRBV7-9	TRBJ2-2	CASSPLTGLRQLFF	TGTGCCAGCAGCCCCTTGACAGGGTTGAGACAGCTGTTTTTT
NA	NA	TRBV12-3/TRBV12-4	TRBJ2-7	CASRLHGAGYEQYF	TGTGCCAGCAGATTGCACGGGGCTGGCTACGAGCAGTACTTC
NA	TRBD1	TRBV10-3	TRBJ1-6	CASSSQGAYSPHFF	TGTGCCAGCAGTTCTCAGGGGGCCTATTCTCCCCACTTCTTT
NA	TRBD1	TRBV7-2	TRBJ2-6	CASSGTGGTDTQNFLTF	TGTGCCAGCAGTGGGACAGGCGGCACAGATACGCAGAATTTCCTGACTTTC
NA	NA	TRBV9	TRBJ2-3	CASSVGGPNTDTQYF	TGTGCCAGCAGCGTAGGGGGACCCAACACAGATACGCAGTATTTT
NA	TRBD2	TRBV20-1	TRBJ2-7	CSARTSVPSYEQYF	TGCAGTGCTAGAACTAGCGTTCCATCCTACGAGCAGTACTTC
NA	NA	TRBV7-2	TRBJ2-1	CASSLELGRNTGEFF	TGTGCCAGCAGCTTAGAGCTTGGGAGGAACACCGGGGAGTTCTTC
NA	NA	TRBV7-2	TRBJ2-1	CASSLGSSANEQFF	TGTGCCAGCAGCCTCGGATCGAGCGCCAACGAGCAGTTCTTC
NA	NA	TRBV6-1	TRBJ1-4	CASSRDPGPTNEKLFF	TGTGCCAGCAGTAGAGATCCCGGGCCAACTAATGAAAAACTGTTTTTT
NA	NA	TRBV20-1	TRBJ1-1	CSAWDHTEAFF	TGCAGTGCATGGGACCACACCGAGGCTTTCTTT
NA	NA	TRBV6-2/TRBV6-3	TRBJ1-3	CASNPTVGSGNTIYF	TGTGCCAGCAATCCGACCGTTGGGTCTGGAAACACCATATATTTT
many	NA	TRBV4-2	TRBJ1-3	CASSQEATAGNTIYF	TGTGCCAGCAGCCAAGAAGCGACAGCTGGAAACACCATATATTTT
few	TRBD1	TRBV29-1	TRBJ2-7	CSVRDRNPEQYF	TGCAGCGTCAGGGACAGAAATCCCGAGCAGTACTTC
once	TRBD1	TRBV29-1	TRBJ1-6	CSAMDRGSTYTQYF	TGCAGCGCTATGGACAGGGGGAGCACATATACGCAGTACTTT
NA	NA	TRBV13	TRBJ1-6	CASSYALSSYNSPLHF	TGTGCCAGCAGCTACGCGCTGAGCTCCTATAATTCACCCCTCCACTTT
NA	NA	TRBV12-3/TRBV12-4	TRBJ2-5	CASRETDGRETQYF	TGTGCCAGCAGAGAAACAGATGGTCGAGAGACCCAGTACTTC
NA	NA	TRBV11-2	TRBJ2-7	CASRSTGLSYEQYF	TGTGCCAGCCGATCGACAGGTCTCTCCTACGAGCAGTACTTC
NA	NA	TRBV5-1	TRBJ2-3	CASSLSPSNATQYF	TGCGCCAGCAGCCTTTCCCCCAGCAACGCTACGCAGTATTTT
many	NA	TRBV12-5	TRBJ1-1	CASGLGRGETEAFF	TGTGCTAGTGGTTTGGGACGAGGAGAAACTGAAGCTTTCTTT
NA	TRBD1	TRBV7-2	TRBJ2-3	CASSTPGQGGYTFYF	TGTGCCAGCAGCACACCGGGACAGGGGGGCTACACCTTCTATTTC
many	NA	TRBV20-1	TRBJ2-6	CSATPGAGANVLTF	TGCAGTGCGACCCCAGGGGCTGGGGCCAACGTCCTGACTTTC
NA	TRBD1	TRBV7-2	TRBJ1-5	CAISGGQGKETQYNQPQHF	TGTGCCATCAGTGGGGGACAGGGAAAAGAGACCCAGTACAATCAGCCCCAGCATTTT
many	NA	TRBV6-6	TRBJ1-1	CASMVGTGSQAFF	TGTGCCAGCATGGTGGGCACCGGGTCCCAAGCTTTCTTT
NA	TRBD1	TRBV9	TRBJ1-2	CASSVGGTAPWRTF	TGTGCCAGCAGCGTAGGCGGGACAGCTCCCTGGCGTACCTTC
once	TRBD1	TRBV2	TRBJ2-2	CASSRDRVLGTGELFF	TGTGCCAGCAGTCGGGACAGGGTCCTGGGCACCGGGGAGCTGTTTTTT
many	NA	TRBV2	TRBJ1-4	CASRLSQLFF	TGTGCCAGCAGGCTCTCCCAACTGTTTTTT
many	NA	TRBV7-9	TRBJ1-5	CASSSGRDVAAYTNFNQPQHF	TGTGCCAGCAGCTCTGGCAGGGATGTAGCGGCATACACGAATTTTAATCAGCCCCAGCATTTT
many	NA	TRBV7-2	TRBJ1-2	CASSFPGTSGYTF	TGTGCCAGCAGCTTCCCCGGGACATCTGGCTACACCTTC
once	NA	TRBV7-3	TRBJ1-2	CASSIAAADTQGFTF	TGTGCCAGCAGTATTGCCGCCGCAGATACGCAGGGTTTTACCTTC
many	NA	TRBV7-2	TRBJ2-7	CASSPDDTSYEQYF	TGTGCCAGCAGCCCGGACGACACCTCCTACGAGCAGTACTTC
NA	TRBD1	TRBV5-4	TRBJ2-7	CASSIRQVNRDRGPREQYF	TGTGCCAGCAGCATACGACAGGTGAACCGGGACAGGGGGCCTCGTGAGCAGTACTTC
NA	NA	TRBV12-3/TRBV12-4	TRBJ1-2	CASSLPGLPF	TGTGCCAGCAGCTTGCCGGGTCTGCCCTTC
NA	TRBD2	TRBV6-6	TRBJ2-5	CASSHPTSGQETQYF	TGTGCCAGCAGCCACCCGACTAGCGGGCAAGAGACCCAGTACTTC
NA	NA	TRBV15	TRBJ1-2	CATSLRGGRGDGYTF	TGTGCCACCAGCTTAAGGGGGGGGCGAGGAGATGGCTACACCTTC